Listed here are 23 T cell receptor beta chains from one sample, sequenced in a study of naive and memory T cell subsets. Study-wide results and caveats: A few larger clonotypes appeared in naive repertoires, especially CD8, possibly memory cells re-expressing CD45RA.

Antigens for these TCRs are unknown. Both TRBC1 and TRBC2 were covered by a beta constant-region primer of two equimolar oligonucleotides. The ligated cDNA underwent four PCR rounds using SP2 and nested alpha and beta constant-region primers. Each CDR3 protein is one row after TCRdb ran MiXCR on the UMI-ligation and nested PCR reads. The repertoire holds roughly 83,000 distinct CDR3 sequences, with approximately 11% as singletons. Sequencing was carried out using naive CD4+ T cells from blood. These receptor sequences come from a human donor in good health.

There are many counts of this clonotype. The chain combines TRBV14 with TRBJ2-4, with D uncertain. CDR1 and CDR2 (germline): SGHDN, FVKESK. Trimming pared 2 bases from V and 0 bases from J, leaving 14 bases between. The CDR3 runs to 17 residues. This chain's CDR3 is CASSQRKSNLAKNIQYF. As DNA, the CDR3 is TGTGCCAGCAGCCAACGTAAATCAAACCTAGCCAAAAACATTCAGTACTTC.

This clonotype turned up a few times. This chain uses TRBV3-1 with TRBJ1-3; tentatively, D is TRBD1 (5 bases). Germline V gene sequence: CDR1 LGHDT, CDR2 YNNKEL (reference sequence). CDR3 length: 16 residues. Trimming shortened V by 1 base and J by 0 bases, and 10 bases separated the two germline ends. For the CDR3, the DNA is TGTGCCAGCAGCCAAGTAGACAGTGCCTCTGGAAACACCATATATTTT. The encoded protein is CASSQVDSASGNTIYF.

The chain combines TRBV7-6 with TRBJ2-5; no firm D call. Deletions cut 5 bases from V and 1 base from J, with 11 bases between. The germline V gene has CDR1 SGHVS and CDR2 FNYEAQ. CDR3 size: 14 residues. CDR3 in amino acids: CASSPDGRQETQYF. The CDR3 DNA reads as TGTGCCAGCAGCCCCGACGGCCGCCAAGAGACCCAGTACTTC.

This clonotype has just a few counts. The rearrangement links TRBV6-6 to TRBJ2-3, with 7 positions matching TRBD2. The CDR3 is made up of 14 amino acids. V trimming: 2 bases; J trimming: 8 bases; junction bases outside the gene matches: 7. The germline V gene encodes CDR1 MNHNY and CDR2 SVGAGI (reference sequence). The CDR3: CASSYVELAPTQYF. The DNA of the CDR3 is TGTGCCAGCAGTTACGTTGAACTAGCGCCTACGCAGTATTTT.

This clonotype was seen more than once but under ten times. CDR3 residues: CAWMRGAYEQYF. CDR3 bases: TGTGCCTGGATGCGGGGCGCTTACGAGCAGTACTTC. This chain links TRBV30 with TRBJ2-7; possible D gene TRBD2, 6 bases. CDR3 length equals 12 residues. Germline CDR1 GTSNPN, CDR2 SVGIG (reference sequence). V lost 4 bases, J lost 4 bases, and 11 bases lay in between.

The V and J genes are TRBV11-2 and TRBJ1-1; no clear D. Germline values: CDR1 SGHAT, CDR2 FQNNGV. The CDR3 runs to 14 residues. The V end lost 0 bases, the J end lost 5 bases, and 10 bases lay between the germline ends. CDR3 bases: TGTGCCAGCAGCTTAGATCGACGGGAAACTGAAGCTTTCTTT. It codes for CASSLDRRETEAFF.

This sequence joins TRBV7-2 and TRBJ2-7, with D perhaps given as TRBD1 or TRBD2 (5 bases each). Looked up from germline, CDR1 is SGHTA and CDR2 is FQGNSA. The CDR3 has 14 amino acids. V was clipped by 4 bases and J by 6 bases, with 16 bases between them. CDR3 in amino acids: CASSSYGTPSEQYF. As DNA, the CDR3 is TGTGCCAGCAGCTCCTACGGGACCCCTTCCGAGCAGTACTTC.

This clonotype was recorded many times. The rearrangement uses TRBV28 and TRBJ2-7; D may correspond to TRBD1 or TRBD2 (5 bases each). V shed 8 bases and J shed 0 bases, with 17 bases lying between them. This CDR3 comprises 15 residues. Germline lookup yields CDR1 MDHEN and CDR2 SYDVKM. DNA for the CDR3: TGTGCCAGCCGACCGCCGGGACGGAACTCCTACGAGCAGTACTTC. This codes for CASRPPGRNSYEQYF. Looking up the rest from reference TRBV28 and TRBJ2-7 gives the full variable domain: DVKVTQSSRYLVKRTGEKVFLECVQDMDHENMFWYRQDPGLGLRLIYFSYDVKMKEKGDIPEGYSVSREKKERFSLILESASTNQTSMYLCASRPPGRNSYEQYFGPGTRLTVT.

The V gene is TRBV18, the J gene TRBJ1-1; no firm D call. V lost 0 bases and J 2 bases, leaving 10 bases between the germline ends. CDR1 is KGHSH and CDR2 is LQKENI in the germline V gene. The CDR3 has 15 amino acids. In DNA form, the CDR3 reads TGTGCCAGCTCACCACCGGGCACTCTAAACACTGAAGCTTTCTTT. Translating gives CASSPPGTLNTEAFF.

The chain uses TRBV4-3 and TRBJ1-3; the match to TRBD1 covers 8 bases. Losses at the gene ends were 5 bases for V and 5 bases for J; bases not matched to a gene: 8. The CDR3 loop spans 15 amino acids. From germline, CDR1 is LGHNA and CDR2 YSLEER. CDR3 sequence reads: CASSTLDRERNTIYF. The CDR3 DNA reads TGCGCCAGCAGCACCCTGGACAGGGAAAGAAACACCATATATTTT.

This clonotype was found a few times. This chain joins TRBV20-1 and TRBJ1-5; 7 positions agree with TRBD1. CDR1 DFQATT and CDR2 SNEGSKA come from the germline V gene (reference sequence). The CDR3 extends over 16 amino acids. Germline trimming cut 3 bases from V and 8 bases from J; bases unmatched to any gene: 16. The CDR3 region has the DNA TGCAGTGCTAGGTTCGTCCGTCGACAGGGCCTAGAGCCCCAGCATTTT. Its translation: CSARFVRRQGLEPQHF.

The V call is TRBV29-1, the J call TRBJ1-4; D is ambiguous. The germline V gene encodes CDR1 SQVTM and CDR2 ANQGSEA. CDR3 length equals 11 residues. V dropped 4 bases and J dropped 7 bases, with 7 bases sitting between them. The CDR3 sequence is CSVGGGEKLFF. In DNA form, the CDR3 reads TGCAGCGTTGGGGGAGGTGAAAAACTGTTTTTT.

This clonotype was picked up many times. The chain is built from TRBV6-5 and TRBJ2-7; D might be TRBD1 (8 bases). Germline CDR1 MNHEY, CDR2 SVGAGI. Trimming pared 2 bases from V and 1 base from J, leaving 12 bases between. The CDR3 loop spans 15 amino acids. Here the CDR3 reads CASSYHRGGSYEQYF. In nucleotides, the CDR3 is TGTGCCAGCAGTTACCACAGGGGGGGGTCCTACGAGCAGTACTTC.

There are many counts of this clonotype. The V and J genes are TRBV6-1 and TRBJ2-1; 9 nucleotides align to TRBD1. Germline CDR1 reads MNHNS; CDR2 reads SASEGT. Trimming took 6 bases from V and 7 from J; bases not matched to a gene: 10. This CDR3 region has 15 residues. Written as DNA, the CDR3 is TGTGCCAGCAGGAGGGACAGGGAGATAGGAAATGAGCAGTTCTTC. Its translation is CASRRDREIGNEQFF.

This chain links TRBV20-1 with TRBJ1-5; 10 positions agree with TRBD1. Germline CDR1 reads DFQATT; CDR2 reads SNEGSKA (reference sequence). The J segment lost 5 bases and the V segment lost 6 bases, leaving 7 bases of the junction unmatched. This CDR3 spans 14 amino acids. The CDR3 reads CSASGQGVYQPQHF. The CDR3 DNA reads as TGCAGTGCCAGCGGACAGGGGGTGTATCAGCCCCAGCATTTT.

This chain joins TRBV20-1 and TRBJ2-1; D may be TRBD2 (5 bases). Trimming took off 0 bases at V and 10 bases at J, with 10 bases between the two ends. Germline V gene data show CDR1 as DFQATT and CDR2 as SNEGSKA (reference sequence). The length of the CDR3 is 12 residues. In DNA form, the CDR3 reads TGCAGTGCTAGAGACGGGGTGGGGGAGCAGTTCTTC. Protein product: CSARDGVGEQFF.

This clonotype was detected only a few times. This chain uses TRBV28 with TRBJ2-7, with D perhaps TRBD1 (5 bases). Deletions cut 2 bases from V and 6 bases from J, with 8 bases between. Germline V lookup: CDR1 MDHEN, CDR2 SYDVKM. This CDR3 contains 12 residues. For the CDR3, the DNA is TGTGCCAGCAGTTTAAGGGGCTTCGAGCAGTACTTC. Protein product: CASSLRGFEQYF.

This clonotype occurred a few times. One junction end does not reproduce the germline sequence, and a read error may be involved. This sequence joins TRBV4-2 and TRBJ2-7; D perhaps matches TRBD2 (6 bases). Germline CDR1 LGHNA, CDR2 YNFKEQ. The CDR3 loop spans 12 amino acids. The CDR3 coding sequence is TGTGCCAGCAGCGAAGAGGGAGGCGAGCAGTACTTC. This translates into CASSEEGGEQYF.

The table lists this clonotype with many counts. The chain joins TRBV20-1 to TRBJ2-7, with 9 bases matching TRBD1. Per the germline V gene, CDR1 is DFQATT and CDR2 is SNEGSKA (reference sequence). The junction had 9 bases not matched to a gene; V was cut back by 6 bases and J by 6 bases. The CDR3 runs to 13 residues. CDR3 in DNA: TGCAGTGCCCCACAGGGGGCCATAAGCGAGCAGTACTTC. Its translation is CSAPQGAISEQYF.

Many counts were recorded for this clonotype. This chain connects TRBV5-4 to TRBJ2-1; 8 bases align to TRBD2. This CDR3 comprises 15 residues. The V and J ends lost 0 bases and 9 bases, in that order; junction bases with no gene match: 8. In germline, CDR1 is SGHNT, CDR2 YYREEE (reference sequence). CDR3 amino acids: CASSLAGTRFLEQFF. In DNA form, the CDR3 reads TGTGCCAGCAGCTTGGCCGGGACTAGGTTTCTTGAGCAGTTCTTC.

This sequence joins TRBV20-1 and TRBJ1-1; 10 bases fit TRBD1. This CDR3 is 13 amino acids long. CDR1 is DFQATT, CDR2 SNEGSKA, per germline (reference sequence). The V segment lost 4 bases and the J segment 5 bases; nucleotides outside the gene matches: 4. This CDR3 is CSANDRGPTEAFF. DNA of the CDR3: TGCAGTGCTAACGACAGGGGGCCGACTGAAGCTTTCTTT.

This clonotype was counted between two and nine times. The chain has TRBV21-1 and TRBJ1-5; the table's D call, TRBD1, was not checked against the DNA. TRBV21-1 represents a pseudogene. The CDR3 is 15 residues long. The CDR3 sequence: CASSTQGRSNQPQHF. The CDR3 DNA reads as TGTGCCAGCAGCACGCAGGGACGGAGCAATCAGCCCCAGCATTTT.

The V and J genes are TRBV4-3 and TRBJ2-3; 7 positions agree with TRBD2. The V gene's germline CDR1 is LGHNA and CDR2 YSLEER. The CDR3 is 17 residues long. With 1 base clipped from V and 7 bases from J, the junction kept 14 bases outside the gene matches. The CDR3 coding sequence is TGCGCCAGCAGCCAAGGGGGCAGCGGGGCCCGGGTTTATACGCAGTATTTT. It codes for CASSQGGSGARVYTQYF.